The sequence of this TCR beta chain was determined in a study of T cells in narcolepsy. Study-wide background: Enrolled donors included narcolepsy type 1 or type 2 patients and healthy controls. Study-level points and caveats: Reportedly, autoreactive clonotypes were serially detected in patients' blood but not controls'. Same-patient CSF and blood CD4+ T cell clonotypes included HCRT-specific and TRIB2-specific autoreactive ones.

Data came from immunoSEQ multiplex PCR; TCRdb stores just in-frame clones and leaves some out. The table shows some 15,000 clones, with 72% occurring only once. As to this clone: Its specificity is unknown.

The CDR3 sequence is 15 residues long. V shed 5 bases and J 2 bases; nucleotides not matched to a gene: 5. Germline assignment: CDR1 LNHDA and CDR2 SQIVND (reference sequence). The TCR was taken from a human donor with narcolepsy. V gene TRBV19 combines with J gene TRBJ2-7; TRBD1 aligns across 11 bases. Sequenced sample: CD45RA- memory CD8+ T cells from PBMCs. This CDR3 is CASSSPGQGAYEQYF. The DNA for the CDR3 is TGTGCCAGTAGTTCGCCGGGACAGGGGGCCTACGAGCAGTACTTC.